Listed here is a single T cell receptor beta chain. Its antigen is undetermined. The entry originates in a study of cytomegalovirus exposure and HLA in healthy donors. Study-wide background: The 90 to 150 validation repertoires were produced on the same platform as the 550 to 750 repertoires of the first cohort. This was reported in a later analysis. Findings of the study overall: The classifier was said to identify cytomegalovirus status with high specificity and sensitivity. The authors enumerated roughly 180 TCR beta chains as linked to cytomegalovirus.

Profiling relied on immunoSEQ multiplex PCR, and the TCRdb table lists in-frame clones only, not all of them. This sample has over 60,000 clones, with roughly 95% found just once. The germline V and J ends were trimmed by 5 bases and 5 bases, with 13 bases remaining between them. The CDR3 length is 14 residues. Germline V gene lookup returns CDR1 SGHRS and CDR2 YFSETQ. Source material: PBMCs. This clonotype was sampled from a woman younger than 30 in good health and CMV-seropositive. The V and J genes are TRBV5-1 and TRBJ2-2; D might be TRBD2 (5 bases). As DNA, the CDR3 is TGCGCCAGCAGAAGCCCAACGGGGACCGGGGAGCTGTTTTTT. It codes for CASRSPTGTGELFF. Supplemented by reference TRBV5-1 and TRBJ2-2, the full variable domain reads KAGVTQTPRYLIKTRGQQVTLSCSPISGHRSVSWYQQTPGQGLQFLFEYFSETQRNKGNFPGRFSGRQFSNSRSEMNVSTLELGDSALYLCASRSPTGTGELFFGEGSRLTVL.